This TCR beta chain was recorded in a study of post-analysis software for immune sequencing data. Findings and caveats of the study: Strong same-batch co-clustering of samples appeared with F measure clustering. There was significantly lower normalized Chao1 diversity in multiple sclerosis patients than in controls.

Of note for this clonotype: Its target is unknown.

Prepared TCR beta cDNA libraries contained unique molecular identifiers. Roughly 0.5 million cDNA molecules were obtained from approximately 0.91 to 9.4 million T cells. TCRdb used MiXCR to reprocess the PCR reads, holding one entry per CDR3 protein. The table has about 540,000 distinct CDR3 sequences, 30% to 40% seen once. The sequenced material came from blood. The TCR was taken from a girl aged 2-17 years with multiple sclerosis.

In DNA, the CDR3 is TGTGCCAGCACGGCCTTGACCGCGGTTAGCACAGATACGCAGTATTTT. It is translated as CASTALTAVSTDTQYF. The gene calls are TRBV28 and TRBJ2-3; no reliable D call. Germline CDR1 and CDR2: MDHEN and SYDVKM. V shed 7 bases and J shed 0 bases, with 17 bases lying between them. The length of the CDR3 is 16 residues.